This T cell receptor (beta chain) is drawn from a study of cytomegalovirus exposure and HLA in healthy donors. General observations from the study: A later analysis showed TCR association rates differing by HLA locus, peaking at DRB1 and lowest at HLA-C. The study designated 150 to 200 TCR beta chains cytomegalovirus-associated.

Researchers ran the PCR with 60 Vbeta and 13 Jbeta primers. Libraries were prepared by immunoSEQ multiplex PCR; TCRdb keeps only in-frame clonotypes and omits some of them. This sample has approximately 100,000 clones; over 60% occur once, and the top ten carry roughly 2.6%. Points on this clone: Its antigen is unidentified.

The sample was PBMCs. This sequence originates from a female donor in good health and CMV-seronegative.

The CDR3 loop reads CASGETGRNTEAFF. As DNA, the CDR3 is TGCGCCAGCGGAGAAACAGGGAGGAACACTGAAGCTTTCTTT. The genes are TRBV5-1 and TRBJ1-1; D perhaps matches TRBD1 (6 bases). V lost 7 bases to trimming and J lost 1 base, with 14 bases between them. Germline V gene data show CDR1 as SGHRS and CDR2 as YFSETQ. There are 14 residues in the CDR3.